Below are 12 T cell receptor beta chains sequenced from a single sample in a study of OX40 agonist ivuxolimab in advanced cancers. Measured with immunoSEQ multiplex PCR; TCRdb has only the in-frame clones, and not every one. The sample includes about 12,000 clones, over 80% of them seen just once. This material consisted of CD4+ or CD8+ T cells sorted from blood, taken in a trial of the OX40 agonist ivuxolimab. These receptor sequences come from an adult with an advanced solid tumor such as melanoma, head and neck, liver or kidney cancer.

The chain joins TRBV6-6 to TRBJ2-1, with TRBD2 identical over 12 bases. The V and J ends lost 5 bases and 3 bases, in that order; junction bases with no gene match: 2. The germline V gene encodes CDR1 MNHNY and CDR2 SVGAGI (reference sequence). The CDR3 consists of 15 residues. The CDR3 coding sequence is TGTGCCAGCAGTCTAGCGGGAGGGGGCTACAATGAGCAGTTCTTC. Translated: CASSLAGGGYNEQFF.

CDR3 region: CAAAALENSPLHF. The DNA for the CDR3 is TGTGCCGCGGCGGCGTTGGAGAATTCACCCCTCCACTTT. The chain joins TRBV19 to TRBJ1-6; D is ambiguous. The CDR3 runs to 13 residues. V shed 11 bases and J shed 7 bases, with 15 bases lying between them. CDR1 and CDR2 from the germline V gene are LNHDA and SQIVND (reference sequence).

The chain is built from TRBV28 and TRBJ2-2; D is possibly TRBD1 or TRBD2 (5 bases each). Trimming cost V 1 base and J 3 bases, with 9 bases left between them. Per germline, CDR1 MDHEN and CDR2 SYDVKM. The CDR3 is 15 residues long. The CDR3 region has the DNA TGTGCCAGCAGTTTATCGTGGGGGTACACCGGGGAGCTGTTTTTT. Amino acids: CASSLSWGYTGELFF.

The gene calls are TRBV27 and TRBJ2-5; D gene unclear. This CDR3 contains 14 residues. CDR1 and CDR2 from the germline V gene are MNHEY and SMNVEV (reference sequence). V was shortened by 2 bases and J by 2 bases, with 9 bases between the two germline ends. The chain's CDR3 is CASSLSQYQETQYF. The CDR3 DNA reads as TGTGCCAGCAGTTTAAGTCAGTATCAAGAGACCCAGTACTTC.

This rearrangement joins TRBV7-9 to TRBJ2-7, with D uncertain. V shed 5 bases and J shed 7 bases, with 12 bases lying between them. The CDR3 extends over 12 amino acids. Germline CDR1 reads SEHNR; CDR2 reads FQNEAQ (reference sequence). The CDR3 nucleotides read TGTGCCAGCAGCCCCGGTATCTGGGAGCAGTACTTC. The encoded protein is CASSPGIWEQYF.

The chain is built from TRBV7-2 and TRBJ2-7; D is unclear. Deletions cut 1 base from V and 7 bases from J, with 8 bases between. Germline V lookup: CDR1 SGHTA, CDR2 FQGNSA. This CDR3 contains 12 residues. The CDR3 coding sequence is TGTGCCAGCAGCTTAGACCCCAGGGAGCAGTACTTC. Encoded protein: CASSLDPREQYF.

The chain is built from TRBV11-2 and TRBJ1-1; TRBD1 matches 7 bases. From germline, CDR1 is SGHAT and CDR2 FQNNGV. Germline trimming cut 5 bases from V and 1 base from J; bases unmatched to any gene: 4. The CDR3 sequence is 14 residues long. This chain's CDR3 is CASSPDRANTEAFF. The CDR3 DNA reads as TGTGCCAGCAGCCCCGACAGGGCGAACACTGAAGCTTTCTTT.

The chain joins TRBV6-6 to TRBJ2-5; 9 bases align to TRBD2. CDR1 and CDR2 (germline): MNHNY, SVGAGI (reference sequence). With V trimmed by 0 bases and J by 5 bases, 7 bases remained unmatched. CDR3 length: 16 residues. The CDR3 DNA follows: TGTGCCAGCAGTTACTCGAGGACTAGCGACGAGGAGACCCAGTACTTC. It is translated as CASSYSRTSDEETQYF.

This clone was counted once. This chain connects TRBV6-6 to TRBJ1-5, with D perhaps matching TRBD1 (5 bases). Looked up from germline, CDR1 is MNHNY and CDR2 is SVGAGI (reference sequence). The CDR3 has 16 residues. Deletions cut 7 bases from V and 3 bases from J, with 19 bases between. CDR3 sequence: CASTPYGQGNNQPQHF. The CDR3 DNA follows: TGTGCCAGCACTCCCTACGGGCAGGGCAACAATCAGCCCCAGCATTTT.

J is TRBJ2-2 and V is TRBV9, with D perhaps matching TRBD1 (6 bases). This CDR3 region has 14 residues. Germline CDR1 and CDR2: SGDLS and YYNGEE. Between the trimmed V and J ends, which lost 4 bases and 8 bases, there was a span of 15 bases. CDR3 amino acids: CASSPRQVIGELFF. CDR3 nucleotide sequence: TGTGCCAGCAGCCCCCGACAGGTTATAGGGGAGCTGTTTTTT.

The chain uses TRBV7-8 and TRBJ2-1; 10 nucleotides line up with TRBD1. The CDR3 has 15 residues. Germline V gives CDR1 SGHVS, CDR2 FQNEAQ. V lost 6 bases to trimming and J lost 3 bases; unmatched junction nucleotides: 5. This chain's CDR3 is CASSSGTGVYNEQFF. The CDR3 DNA reads TGTGCCAGCAGTTCCGGGACAGGGGTCTACAATGAGCAGTTCTTC.

V and J are TRBV29-1 and TRBJ2-5; D unresolved. The CDR3 is 13 residues long. V lost 2 bases, J lost 0 bases, and 7 bases lay in between. Germline lookup yields CDR1 SQVTM and CDR2 ANQGSEA. This CDR3 is CSVELRNQETQYF. The CDR3 nucleotides are TGCAGCGTTGAACTAAGGAACCAAGAGACCCAGTACTTC. The variable domain in full, completed from reference TRBV29-1 and TRBJ2-5, reads SAVISQKPSRDICQRGTSLTIQCQVDSQVTMMFWYRQQPGQSLTLIATANQGSEATYESGFVIDKFPISRPNLTFSTLTVSNMSPEDSSIYLCSVELRNQETQYFGPGTRLLVL.